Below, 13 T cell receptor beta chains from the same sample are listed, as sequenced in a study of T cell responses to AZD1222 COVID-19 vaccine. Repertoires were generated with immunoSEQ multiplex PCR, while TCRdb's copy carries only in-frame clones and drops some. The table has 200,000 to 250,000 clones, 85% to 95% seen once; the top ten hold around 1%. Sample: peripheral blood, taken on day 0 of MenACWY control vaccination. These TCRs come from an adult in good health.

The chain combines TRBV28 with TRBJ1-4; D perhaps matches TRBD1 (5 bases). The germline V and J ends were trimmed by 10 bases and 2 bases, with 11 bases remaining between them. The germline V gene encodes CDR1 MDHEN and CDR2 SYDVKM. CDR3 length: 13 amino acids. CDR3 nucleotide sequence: TGTGCCACCACGGCAGGGACTAATGAAAAACTGTTTTTT. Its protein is CATTAGTNEKLFF.

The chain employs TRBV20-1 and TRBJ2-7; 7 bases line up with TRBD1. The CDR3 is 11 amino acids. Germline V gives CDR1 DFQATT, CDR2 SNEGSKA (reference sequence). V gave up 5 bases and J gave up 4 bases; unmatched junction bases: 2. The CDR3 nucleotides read TGCAGTGCTCGGGACAGTTACGAGCAGTACTTC. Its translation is CSARDSYEQYF.

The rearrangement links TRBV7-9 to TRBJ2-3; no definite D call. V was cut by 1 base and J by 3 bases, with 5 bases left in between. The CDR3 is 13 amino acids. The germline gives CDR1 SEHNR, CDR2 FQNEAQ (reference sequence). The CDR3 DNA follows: TGTGCCAGCAGCTTAGTCGGGACAGATACGCAGTATTTT. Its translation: CASSLVGTDTQYF.

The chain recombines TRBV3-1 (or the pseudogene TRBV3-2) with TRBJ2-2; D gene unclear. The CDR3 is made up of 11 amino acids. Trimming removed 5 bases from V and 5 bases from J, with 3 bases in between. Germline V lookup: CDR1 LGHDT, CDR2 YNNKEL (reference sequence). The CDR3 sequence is CASSLTGELFF. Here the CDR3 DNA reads TGTGCCAGCAGCTTAACCGGGGAGCTGTTTTTT.

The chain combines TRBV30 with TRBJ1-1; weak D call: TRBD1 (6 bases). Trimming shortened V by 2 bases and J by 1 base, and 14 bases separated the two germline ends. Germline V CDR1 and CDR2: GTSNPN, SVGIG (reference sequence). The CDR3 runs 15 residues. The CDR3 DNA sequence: TGTGCCTGGAGTAAGTACAGGGAATCGAACACTGAAGCTTTCTTT. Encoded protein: CAWSKYRESNTEAFF. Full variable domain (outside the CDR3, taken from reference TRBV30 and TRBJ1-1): SQTIHQWPATLVQPVGSPLSLECTVEGTSNPNLYWYRQAAGRGLQLLFYSVGIGQISSEVPQNLSASRPQDRQFILSSKKLLLSDSGFYLCAWSKYRESNTEAFFGQGTRLTVV.

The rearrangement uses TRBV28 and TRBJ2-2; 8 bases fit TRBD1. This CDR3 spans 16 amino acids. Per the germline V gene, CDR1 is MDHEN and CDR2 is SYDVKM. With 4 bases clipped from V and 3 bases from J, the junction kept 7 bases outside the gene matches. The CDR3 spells CASSSPGGLYTGELFF. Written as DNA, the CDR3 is TGTGCCAGCAGTTCGCCAGGGGGCTTATACACCGGGGAGCTGTTTTTT.

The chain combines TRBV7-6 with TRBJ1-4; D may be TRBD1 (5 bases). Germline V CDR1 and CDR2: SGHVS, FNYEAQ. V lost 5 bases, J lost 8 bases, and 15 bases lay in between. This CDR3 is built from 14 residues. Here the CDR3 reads CASSPTAKTEKLFF. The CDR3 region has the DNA TGTGCCAGCAGCCCGACAGCTAAAACCGAAAAACTGTTTTTT.

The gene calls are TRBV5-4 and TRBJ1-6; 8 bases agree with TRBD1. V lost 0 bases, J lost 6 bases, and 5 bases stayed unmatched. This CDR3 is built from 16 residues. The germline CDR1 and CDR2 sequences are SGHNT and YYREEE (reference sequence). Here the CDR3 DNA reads TGTGCCAGCAGCTTGGGGGCGGACAGGGCTAATTCACCCCTCCACTTT. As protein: CASSLGADRANSPLHF.

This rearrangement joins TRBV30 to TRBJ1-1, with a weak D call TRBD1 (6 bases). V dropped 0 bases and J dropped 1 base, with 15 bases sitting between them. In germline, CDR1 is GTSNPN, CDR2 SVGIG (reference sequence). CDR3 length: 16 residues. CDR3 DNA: TGTGCCTGGAGTGTCACTGGGGGCCGAAGGAACACTGAAGCTTTCTTT. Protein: CAWSVTGGRRNTEAFF.

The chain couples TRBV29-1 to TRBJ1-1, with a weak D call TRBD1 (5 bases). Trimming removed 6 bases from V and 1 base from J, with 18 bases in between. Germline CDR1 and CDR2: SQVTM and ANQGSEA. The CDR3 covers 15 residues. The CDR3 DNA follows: TGCAGCGTGGGGGGTGTTTCGGGGCCGAACACTGAAGCTTTCTTT. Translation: CSVGGVSGPNTEAFF.

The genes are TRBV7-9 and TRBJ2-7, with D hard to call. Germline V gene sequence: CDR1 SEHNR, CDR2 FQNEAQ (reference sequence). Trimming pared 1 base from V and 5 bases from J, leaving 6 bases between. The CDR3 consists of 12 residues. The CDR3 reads CASSLGSNEQYF. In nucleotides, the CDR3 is TGTGCCAGCAGCTTAGGAAGTAACGAGCAGTACTTC.

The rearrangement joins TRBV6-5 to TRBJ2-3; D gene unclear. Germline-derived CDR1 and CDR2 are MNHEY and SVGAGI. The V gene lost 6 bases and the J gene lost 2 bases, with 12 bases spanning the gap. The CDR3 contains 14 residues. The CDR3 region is CASRTSLPTDTQYF. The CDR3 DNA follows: TGTGCCAGCAGGACTTCGTTACCCACAGATACGCAGTATTTT.

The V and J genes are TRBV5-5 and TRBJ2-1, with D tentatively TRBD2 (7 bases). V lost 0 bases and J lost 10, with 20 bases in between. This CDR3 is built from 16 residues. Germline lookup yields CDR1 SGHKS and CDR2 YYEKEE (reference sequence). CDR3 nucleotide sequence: TGTGCCAGCAGCTTGGAGAGGGGGGGCGTGTCGAGGGAGCAGTTCTTC. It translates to CASSLERGGVSREQFF.